This is a list of T cell receptor beta chains from one sample in a study of molecular identifiers for immune sequencing clone quantification. TCRdb independently ran MiXCR on the PCR reads; one entry per CDR3 protein. The sample comprises a few hundred thousand distinct CDR3 sequences, 24% of which are singletons, and roughly 0.7% rests with the top ten. Sequencing used naive CD8+ T cells from blood, with Jurkat cell RNA spiked in. The receptors stem from a human donor in good health. Some libraries in this study had Jurkat cell RNA spiked in. The CDR3 runs from the conserved cysteine through the conserved F or W. D genes are given only for firm matches. Size values are once, few and many counts, or a class for expanded clones, and some rows have none.

J gene,D gene,clone size,V gene,CDR3 DNA,CDR3 protein
TRBJ2-1,.,few,TRBV13,TGTGCCAGCAGCGCCCGACATTTCAATGAGCAGTTCTTC,CASSARHFNEQFF
TRBJ2-7,.,few,TRBV27,TGTGCCAGCAGTTTCGCAGGGTTCGAGCAGTACTTC,CASSFAGFEQYF
TRBJ2-7,.,.,TRBV25-1,TGTGCCAGCAGGGGGGCAGTTAATGGCGAGCAGTACTTC,CASRGAVNGEQYF
TRBJ2-1,.,once,TRBV6-5,TGTGCCAGCAGTTTCGAGATGCGTTGGAATGAGCAGTTCTTC,CASSFEMRWNEQFF
TRBJ1-1,.,many,TRBV29-1,TGCAGCGTTGAAGCCTCGGGCCCTGAAGCTTTCTTT,CSVEASGPEAFF
TRBJ1-4,.,few,TRBV13,TGTGCCAGCAGCTCACAAACAGGGCGTGAAAAACTGTTTTTT,CASSSQTGREKLFF
TRBJ2-4,.,.,TRBV12-3/TRBV12-4,TGTGCCAGCAGTTCGTTTGGGTCCAATGGGGCGCCTGGGATTCAGTACTTC,CASSSFGSNGAPGIQYF
TRBJ2-6,.,few,TRBV5-1,TGCGCCAGCAGCGAGGACACCCCAGGCGTCTATGGGGCCAACGTCCTGATTTTC,CASSEDTPGVYGANVLIF
TRBJ2-7,.,.,TRBV28,TGTGCCCGCCGTCCCGCCCGGCGCTCCTCCGCGCCGTACTTC,CARRPARRSSAPYF
TRBJ1-5,.,many,TRBV2,TGTGCCAGCAACCCTGAGGATGAGCCCCAGCATTTT,CASNPEDEPQHF
TRBJ2-7,.,few,TRBV7-9,TGTGCCAGCAGCCACCGGGACAAAGAGGGCTACGAGCAGTACTTC,CASSHRDKEGYEQYF
TRBJ1-6,.,.,TRBV4-1,TGCGCCAGTCGGGGGACCGCTGAGTTGGGTTCACCCCTCCACTTT,CASRGTAELGSPLHF
TRBJ2-2,TRBD2,.,TRBV20-1,TGCAGTGCTAGGTCCGAAAGACTAGCGGTGACCGGGGAGCTGTTTTTT,CSARSERLAVTGELFF
TRBJ2-3,.,.,TRBV18,TGTGCCAGCTCACCACCGGTGGACGAAGCGCAGTATTTT,CASSPPVDEAQYF
TRBJ2-7,.,.,TRBV29-1,TGCAGCGTTGAAGAGGCAGGGGGGACCTACGAGCGGTACTTC,CSVEEAGGTYERYF
TRBJ1-2,.,many,TRBV9,TGTGCCAGCAGCCCGACAGCGAGTAATAACTATGGCTACACCTTC,CASSPTASNNYGYTF
TRBJ1-1,.,many,TRBV12-3/TRBV12-4,TGTGCCAGCAGTTTATTGGCCTACACTGAAGCTTTCTTT,CASSLLAYTEAFF
TRBJ2-7,TRBD1,.,TRBV9,TGTGCCAGCAGTACCTCAGGGGGTAGGGTCTACGAGCAGTACTTC,CASSTSGGRVYEQYF
TRBJ1-2,.,many,TRBV5-6,TGTGCCAGCAGCATCGGACCGCTCGCAACTAACTATGGCTACACCTTC,CASSIGPLATNYGYTF
TRBJ2-7,.,few,TRBV7-9,TGTGCCGGCAGCTTGAAGACAGGACCTTCCTACGAGCAGTACTTC,CAGSLKTGPSYEQYF
TRBJ2-7,.,.,TRBV4-3,TGCGCCAGCAGCCAAGATAGGAACAGCTACGAGCAGTACTTC,CASSQDRNSYEQYF
TRBJ2-5,TRBD1,.,TRBV20-1,TGCAGTGCTACTGGGACAGGGACACAAGAGACCCAGTACTTC,CSATGTGTQETQYF
TRBJ1-1,.,many,TRBV2,TGTGCCAGCAGTGAAGGGGGGGAAGGGAACACTGAAGCTTTCTTT,CASSEGGEGNTEAFF
TRBJ2-2,.,many,TRBV15,TGTGCCACCGGAGGGCTAGGCACCGGGGAGCTGTTTTTT,CATGGLGTGELFF
TRBJ2-4,.,few,TRBV30,TGTGCCTGGAGGCCACCGCCTGCCTTAGCCAAAAACATTCAGTACTTC,CAWRPPPALAKNIQYF
TRBJ2-1,TRBD2,many,TRBV29-1,TGCAGCGTTGAAGCTAGACTAGCCGGTGAGCAGTTCTTC,CSVEARLAGEQFF